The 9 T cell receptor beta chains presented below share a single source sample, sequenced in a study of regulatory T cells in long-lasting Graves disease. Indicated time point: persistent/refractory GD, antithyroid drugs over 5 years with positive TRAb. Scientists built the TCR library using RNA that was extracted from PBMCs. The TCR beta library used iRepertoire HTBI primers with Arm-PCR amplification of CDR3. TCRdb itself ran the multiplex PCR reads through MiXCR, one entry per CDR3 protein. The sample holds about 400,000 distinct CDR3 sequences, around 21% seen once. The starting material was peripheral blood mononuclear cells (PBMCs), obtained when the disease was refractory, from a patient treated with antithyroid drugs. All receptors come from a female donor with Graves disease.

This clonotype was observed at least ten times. The CDR3 loop reads CASSYSYRGTAPIEQYF. Here the CDR3 DNA reads TGTGCCAGCAGTTACTCTTACCGAGGGACAGCCCCCATCGAGCAGTACTTC. The chain uses TRBV6-2 or TRBV6-3 and TRBJ2-7; 7 nucleotides line up with TRBD1. Germline V gene data show CDR1 as MNHEY and CDR2 as SVGEGT. V shed 0 bases, J shed 6 bases, and the junction held 14 bases outside the gene matches. The CDR3 is 17 residues long.

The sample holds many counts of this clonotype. The CDR3 DNA reads TGTGCCAGCTCACCATTACCCGGAACGGCCGATGGCTACACCTTC. Translation gives CASSPLPGTADGYTF. The gene calls are TRBV18 and TRBJ1-2; D uncertain. CDR3 length: 15 residues. V lost 2 bases to trimming and J lost 6 bases, with 16 bases between them. Germline CDR1 reads KGHSH; CDR2 reads LQKENI.

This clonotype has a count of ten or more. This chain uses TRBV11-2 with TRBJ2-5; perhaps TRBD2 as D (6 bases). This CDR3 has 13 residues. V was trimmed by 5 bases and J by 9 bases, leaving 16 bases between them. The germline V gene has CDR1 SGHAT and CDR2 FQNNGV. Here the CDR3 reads CASSPQPPGAQYF. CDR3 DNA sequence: TGTGCCAGCAGCCCTCAGCCCCCGGGGGCCCAGTACTTC.

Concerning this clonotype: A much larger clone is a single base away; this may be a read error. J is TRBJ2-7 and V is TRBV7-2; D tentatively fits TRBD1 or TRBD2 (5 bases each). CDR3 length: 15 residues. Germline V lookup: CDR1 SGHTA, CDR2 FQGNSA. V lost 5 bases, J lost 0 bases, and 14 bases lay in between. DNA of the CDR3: TGTGCCAGCAGCACCTACAGGAGGAGCTCCTACGAGCAGTACTTC. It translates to CASSTYRRSSYEQYF.

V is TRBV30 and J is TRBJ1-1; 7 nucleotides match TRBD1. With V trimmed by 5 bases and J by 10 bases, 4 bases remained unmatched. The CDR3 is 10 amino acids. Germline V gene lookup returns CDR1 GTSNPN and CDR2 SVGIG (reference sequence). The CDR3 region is CAWETGRAFF. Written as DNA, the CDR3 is TGTGCCTGGGAGACAGGGAGAGCTTTCTTT.

Here the CDR3 reads CASSRTSGYYNEQFF. As DNA, the CDR3 is TGTGCCAGCAGCCGAACTAGCGGATACTACAATGAGCAGTTCTTC. V and J are TRBV12-3 or TRBV12-4 and TRBJ2-1; TRBD2 matches 8 bases. CDR3 length: 15 residues. Trimming took 6 bases from V and 3 from J; bases not matched to a gene: 7.

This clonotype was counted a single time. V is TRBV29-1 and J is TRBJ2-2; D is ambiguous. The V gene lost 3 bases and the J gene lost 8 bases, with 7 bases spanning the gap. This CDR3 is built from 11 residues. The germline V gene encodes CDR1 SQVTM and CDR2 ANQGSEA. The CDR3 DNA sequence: TGCAGCGTTGACTGGAGAGGGGAGCTGTTTTTT. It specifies CSVDWRGELFF.

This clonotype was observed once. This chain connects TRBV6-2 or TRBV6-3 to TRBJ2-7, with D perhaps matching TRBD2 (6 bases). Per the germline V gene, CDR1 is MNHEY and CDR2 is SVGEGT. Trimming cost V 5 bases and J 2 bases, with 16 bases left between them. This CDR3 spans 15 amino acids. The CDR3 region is CASSLREPRTYEQYF. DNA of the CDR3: TGTGCCAGCAGTCTACGGGAGCCCCGGACCTACGAGCAGTACTTC.

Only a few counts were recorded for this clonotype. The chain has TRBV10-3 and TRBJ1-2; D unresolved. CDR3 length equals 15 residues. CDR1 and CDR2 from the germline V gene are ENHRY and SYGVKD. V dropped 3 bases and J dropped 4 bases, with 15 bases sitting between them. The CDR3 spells CAISEVGPASYGYTF. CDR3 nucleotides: TGTGCCATCAGTGAAGTCGGGCCGGCCTCCTATGGCTACACCTTC.